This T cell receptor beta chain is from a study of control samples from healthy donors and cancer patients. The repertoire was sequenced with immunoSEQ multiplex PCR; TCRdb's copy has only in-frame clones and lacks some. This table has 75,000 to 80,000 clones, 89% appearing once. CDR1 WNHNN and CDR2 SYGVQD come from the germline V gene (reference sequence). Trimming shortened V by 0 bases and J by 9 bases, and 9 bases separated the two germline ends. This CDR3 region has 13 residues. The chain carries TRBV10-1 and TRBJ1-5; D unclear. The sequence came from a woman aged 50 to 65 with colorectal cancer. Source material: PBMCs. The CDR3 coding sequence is TGCGCCAGCAGTGAGTCCACGTTCGGGCCCCAGCATTTT. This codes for CASSESTFGPQHF.